Listed here are 32 T cell receptor beta chains from one sample, sequenced in a study of Tregs in tolerant kidney transplant recipients. Sequencing was performed with immunoSEQ multiplex PCR; in TCRdb, only in-frame clones are kept and a portion is missing. This table holds tens of thousands of clones, roughly 84% found once. The sample comprised CD4+ T cells from blood. Source of these receptors: a human donor in good health.

This clone appeared a few times. The rearrangement links TRBV6-6 to TRBJ2-5; TRBD1 matches 9 bases. Germline assignment: CDR1 MNHNY and CDR2 SVGAGI (reference sequence). Trimming cost V 5 bases and J 4 bases; bases outside gene matches: 5. The CDR3 has 14 residues. CDR3 protein: CASSRQGGGETQYF. CDR3 sequence (DNA): TGTGCCAGCAGTAGACAGGGGGGAGGAGAGACCCAGTACTTC.

V is TRBV27 and J is TRBJ2-1; TRBD2 agrees at 10 bases. Germline CDR1 MNHEY, CDR2 SMNVEV (reference sequence). The CDR3 extends over 17 amino acids. Unmatched junction bases numbered 7, after V lost 5 bases and J lost 0 bases. The DNA of the CDR3 is TGTGCCAGCAGTAGTCTAGCGGGAGTCTACTCCTACAATGAGCAGTTCTTC. This encodes CASSSLAGVYSYNEQFF.

The chain links TRBV5-6 to TRBJ2-1; D is tentatively TRBD1 or TRBD2 (5 bases each). Trimming stripped 0 bases from V and 12 bases from J, with 22 bases between. CDR3 length: 16 residues. Germline values: CDR1 SGHDT, CDR2 YYEEEE. The CDR3 DNA is TGTGCCAGCAGCTTGGGGGGGAGCGTTTACAATGAGCGGCAGTTCTTC. Translating it yields CASSLGGSVYNERQFF.

The chain carries TRBV7-2 and TRBJ2-2; no firm D call. The V and J ends lost 0 bases and 0 bases respectively, with 5 bases between them. Per germline, CDR1 SGHTA and CDR2 FQGNSA. The CDR3 runs 15 residues. CDR3 amino acids: CASSLATANTGELFF. In nucleotides, the CDR3 is TGTGCCAGCAGCTTAGCGACGGCGAACACCGGGGAGCTGTTTTTT.

This sequence joins TRBV11-3 and TRBJ2-5, with 7 bases matching TRBD1. V lost 4 bases to trimming and J lost 5 bases; unmatched junction nucleotides: 10. Germline V CDR1 and CDR2: SGHNT, YENEEA. The CDR3 is 15 residues long. DNA for the CDR3: TGTGCCAGCAGCTCCCAGGGGGTACCGGGGGAGACCCAGTACTTC. This codes for CASSSQGVPGETQYF.

The chain combines TRBV4-2 with TRBJ1-1; unclear D gene. CDR1 is LGHNA, CDR2 YNFKEQ, per germline. Deletions cut 1 base from V and 7 bases from J, with 4 bases between. This CDR3 spans 11 amino acids. The CDR3 bases are TGTGCCAGCAGCCAAGGTCTTGAAGCTTTCTTT. This gives the protein CASSQGLEAFF.

The chain joins TRBV23-1 to TRBJ1-2; D remains ambiguous. TRBV23-1 is labeled an ORF, and its function is uncertain. Trimming took off 6 bases at V and 7 bases at J, with 15 bases between the two ends. CDR3 length equals 13 residues. CDR3 DNA: TGCGCCAGCAGCAGTTCGGCATTGGGTGGCTACACCTTC. Translated: CASSSSALGGYTF.

This sequence joins TRBV18 and TRBJ2-3, with 11 bases identical to TRBD2. The CDR3 has 15 residues. The junction had 6 bases not matched to a gene; V was cut back by 6 bases and J by 4 bases. The germline V gene has CDR1 KGHSH and CDR2 LQKENI. CDR3 in amino acids: CASSPALAGADTQYF. The CDR3, as DNA: TGTGCCAGCTCTCCTGCACTAGCGGGGGCAGATACGCAGTATTTT.

The chain has TRBV7-2 and TRBJ2-7; weak D call: TRBD2 (5 bases). Trimming left V 5 bases short and J 7 bases short, with 21 bases between. CDR3 length: 15 residues. The germline CDR1 and CDR2 sequences are SGHTA and FQGNSA. For the CDR3, the DNA is TGTGCCAGCAGCCTAACGGGCAAACTCGACTATGAGCAGTACTTC. This codes for CASSLTGKLDYEQYF.

This clone was detected once. The chain is built from TRBV5-1 and TRBJ2-5; TRBD2 is a possible D gene (6 bases). The V and J ends lost 0 bases and 4 bases respectively, with 13 bases between them. Germline CDR1 SGHRS, CDR2 YFSETQ. The length of the CDR3 is 15 residues. The CDR3 protein is CASSLDGTPRETQYF. CDR3 DNA sequence: TGCGCCAGCAGCTTGGATGGGACTCCTCGAGAGACCCAGTACTTC.

The V gene is TRBV13, the J gene TRBJ2-3; no definite D call. Trimming pared 5 bases from V and 2 bases from J, leaving 8 bases between. Germline V gives CDR1 PRHDT, CDR2 FYEKMQ (reference sequence). This CDR3 contains 13 residues. The CDR3: CASSPRPTDTQYF. CDR3 DNA: TGTGCCAGCAGCCCCCGTCCCACAGATACGCAGTATTTT.

The rearrangement uses TRBV7-6 and TRBJ2-5; a weak D match, TRBD2 (7 bases). Trimming took off 3 bases at V and 4 bases at J, with 18 bases between the two ends. This CDR3 has 16 amino acids. Germline V gives CDR1 SGHVS, CDR2 FNYEAQ. DNA for the CDR3: TGTGCCAGCAGCTTGACGGGGGGCGACGGGGCAGAGACCCAGTACTTC. Translated, it gives CASSLTGGDGAETQYF.

The rearrangement joins TRBV4-2 to TRBJ1-2; D unresolved. Deletions cut 0 bases from V and 8 bases from J, with 10 bases between. The CDR3 has 13 amino acids. Germline loops: CDR1 LGHNA, CDR2 YNFKEQ. CDR3 DNA sequence: TGTGCCAGCAGCCAAGATCTCGCAGGCGGCTACACCTTC. This sequence encodes CASSQDLAGGYTF.

The chain employs TRBV11-3 and TRBJ2-5, with 8 bases that match TRBD1. Germline values: CDR1 SGHNT, CDR2 YENEEA. V lost 5 bases, J lost 5 bases, and 10 bases stayed unmatched. The CDR3 runs 15 residues. The CDR3 loop reads CASSPRTGYRETQYF. CDR3 coding DNA: TGTGCCAGCAGCCCTCGGACAGGGTACCGGGAGACCCAGTACTTC.

The chain recombines TRBV19 with TRBJ2-1; TRBD2 aligns across 9 bases. The CDR3 consists of 16 residues. Germline loops: CDR1 LNHDA, CDR2 SQIVND (reference sequence). The V segment lost 3 bases and the J segment 2 bases; nucleotides outside the gene matches: 5. CDR3 coding DNA: TGTGCCAGTAGTATCGGGCGGGAGGGCCCCTACAATGAGCAGTTCTTC. Protein sequence: CASSIGREGPYNEQFF.

The chain is built from TRBV5-1 and TRBJ2-2; TRBD2 aligns across 15 bases. With 2 bases clipped from V and 4 bases from J, the junction kept 6 bases outside the gene matches. The V gene's germline CDR1 is SGHRS and CDR2 YFSETQ. The CDR3 spans 18 residues. The CDR3 here is CASSLRTSGRARTGELFF. DNA of the CDR3: TGCGCCAGCAGCTTAAGGACTAGCGGGAGGGCGCGCACCGGGGAGCTGTTTTTT.

The gene calls are TRBV27 and TRBJ2-5; 12 bases map to TRBD1. The end of the DNA fits TRBJ2-7 better, so the J call may be wrong. CDR1 is MNHEY and CDR2 is SMNVEV in the germline V gene (reference sequence). The CDR3 is made up of 19 amino acids. CDR3 in DNA: TGTGCCAGCAGTTTAATCTGGGGACAGGGGGCACATAACTCCTACGAGCAGTACTTC. The encoded protein is CASSLIWGQGAHNSYEQYF.

The chain recombines TRBV7-3 with TRBJ2-3; 8 nucleotides match TRBD2. The trim removed 5 bases at V and 2 bases at J, leaving 9 bases unmatched. This CDR3 has 16 residues. The germline CDR1 and CDR2 sequences are SGHTA and FQGTGA. As DNA, the CDR3 is TGTGCCAGCAGCGCTATCGGGGGGGCCAACACAGATACGCAGTATTTT. Translated, it gives CASSAIGGANTDTQYF.

This clone was observed a handful of times. The chain carries TRBV5-4 and TRBJ1-2; 9 bases line up with TRBD1. This CDR3 is 12 amino acids long. Germline CDR1 reads SGHNT; CDR2 reads YYREEE (reference sequence). V trimming: 6 bases; J trimming: 8 bases; junction bases outside the gene matches: 5. This CDR3 is CASTRTGEGYTF. The CDR3 bases are TGTGCCAGCACCAGGACAGGGGAAGGCTACACCTTC.

The chain joins TRBV4-1 to TRBJ2-2; D is perhaps TRBD2 (5 bases). V gave up 5 bases and J gave up 10 bases, with 20 bases separating them. CDR1 MGHRA and CDR2 YSYEKL come from the germline V gene. The length of the CDR3 is 15 residues. In nucleotides, the CDR3 is TGCGCCAGCAGCATACCCGGGGTGAGCAGGAAGGAGCTGTTTTTT. Protein product: CASSIPGVSRKELFF.

The chain joins TRBV6-5 to TRBJ2-7, with D unclear. V lost 0 bases, J lost 3 bases, and 9 bases lay in between. In germline, CDR1 is MNHEY, CDR2 SVGAGI. This CDR3 contains 14 residues. Written as DNA, the CDR3 is TGTGCCAGCAGTTACTCTCCGGAGAACTACGAGCAGTACTTC. Translation: CASSYSPENYEQYF.

The V call is TRBV2, the J call TRBJ1-2, with D possibly matching TRBD1 (5 bases). CDR3 size: 13 residues. Per the germline V gene, CDR1 is SNHLY and CDR2 is FYNNEI. Trimming left V 4 bases short and J 5 bases short, with 11 bases between. CDR3 bases: TGTGCCAGCAGTGTAGACAGCGAATATGGCTACACCTTC. Translated: CASSVDSEYGYTF.

The chain uses TRBV12-2 and TRBJ2-3; the table assigns TRBD2, which was not confirmed against the DNA. TRBV12-2 is described as a pseudogene. This CDR3 contains 16 residues. The CDR3 region is CASHLFRGVSTDTQYF. In DNA form, the CDR3 reads TGTGCAAGTCACCTGTTTCGGGGGGTTAGCACAGATACGCAGTATTTT.

The J gene is TRBJ2-7, the V gene TRBV18; 12 nucleotides match TRBD1. Per germline, CDR1 KGHSH and CDR2 LQKENI. Germline trimming cut 3 bases from V and 6 bases from J; bases unmatched to any gene: 9. This CDR3 comprises 16 residues. The CDR3 protein is CASSPGGQGARAEQYF. Here the CDR3 DNA reads TGTGCCAGCTCACCTGGGGGACAGGGGGCGCGCGCCGAGCAGTACTTC.

This clone was recorded a few times. The gene calls are TRBV11-1 and TRBJ1-1; tentative D call: TRBD1 (5 bases). The CDR3 extends over 14 amino acids. Germline V gives CDR1 SGHAT, CDR2 FQDESV (reference sequence). V was shortened by 3 bases and J by 6 bases, with 14 bases between the two germline ends. The CDR3 DNA is TGTGCCAGCAGCTTCTTTCCAGGGAAGGCTGAAGCTTTCTTT. Amino acids: CASSFFPGKAEAFF.

The chain has TRBV23-1 and TRBJ2-5; D might be TRBD1 (8 bases). TRBV23-1 has ORF status, its function being uncertain. V shed 0 bases and J shed 5 bases, with 19 bases lying between them. The CDR3 is 17 residues long. CDR3 bases: TGCGCCAGCAGTCAATCAGGGGAGGGACAGGTTTATGAGACCCAGTACTTC. It yields the protein CASSQSGEGQVYETQYF.

The V and J genes are TRBV9 and TRBJ2-3; D not certain. The CDR3 runs 14 residues. V shed 4 bases and J shed 3 bases, with 12 bases lying between them. Germline V gene lookup returns CDR1 SGDLS and CDR2 YYNGEE. The CDR3 sequence: CASSLGGLTDTQYF. CDR3 coding DNA: TGTGCCAGCAGCCTCGGCGGCCTGACAGATACGCAGTATTTT.

CDR3 nucleotides: TGTGCCAGCAGTTTGGATATCCAATACGAGCAGTACTTC. Its translation: CASSLDIQYEQYF. The rearrangement uses TRBV6-5 and TRBJ2-7, with D uncertain. There are 13 residues in the CDR3. The germline V gene has CDR1 MNHEY and CDR2 SVGAGI. Trimming cost V 4 bases and J 4 bases, with 11 bases left between them.

The rearrangement joins TRBV14 to TRBJ1-4; D gene ambiguous. V dropped 4 bases and J dropped 7 bases, with 7 bases sitting between them. This CDR3 contains 12 residues. Germline lookup yields CDR1 SGHDN and CDR2 FVKESK. The CDR3 loop is CASSLNGEKLFF. The DNA of the CDR3 is TGTGCCAGCAGCCTTAATGGTGAAAAACTGTTTTTT.

The rearrangement links TRBV6-1 to TRBJ1-2, with 7 bases that match TRBD1. The germline V gene has CDR1 MNHNS and CDR2 SASEGT. V shed 6 bases, J shed 7 bases, and the junction held 8 bases outside the gene matches. This CDR3 has 13 residues. The CDR3 is CASSPDRVGGYTF. The CDR3 bases are TGTGCCAGCAGCCCCGACAGGGTTGGTGGCTACACCTTC.

The chain links TRBV5-1 to TRBJ2-7; D not certain. The germline V gene encodes CDR1 SGHRS and CDR2 YFSETQ. The CDR3 totals 12 residues. Trimming stripped 4 bases from V and 8 bases from J, with 13 bases between. This CDR3 reads CASSPTNRKQYF. CDR3 DNA: TGCGCCAGCAGCCCCACCAATAGGAAGCAGTACTTC.

The chain carries TRBV2 and TRBJ1-1; 7 bases line up with TRBD1. This CDR3 region has 14 residues. Germline V gene lookup returns CDR1 SNHLY and CDR2 FYNNEI. V lost 2 bases, J lost 11 bases, and 11 bases stayed unmatched. CDR3: CASSETDRVKPAFF. The CDR3 nucleotides read TGTGCCAGCAGTGAAACCGACAGGGTGAAGCCTGCTTTCTTT.